Below are 9 T cell receptor beta chains sequenced from a single sample in a study of blood T cell repertoires in COVID-19. Repertoires were generated with immunoSEQ multiplex PCR, while TCRdb's copy carries only in-frame clones and drops some. The table has nearly 300,000 clones, about nine tenths seen once; the top ten hold 5.5% to 8.5%. The sample consisted of peripheral blood. These receptors were obtained from a woman aged 30 to 39 who had recovered from COVID-19.

The V and J genes are TRBV7-2 and TRBJ2-1, with 9 positions matching TRBD1. The germline V gene encodes CDR1 SGHTA and CDR2 FQGNSA. This CDR3 has 13 residues. Trimming took 10 bases from V and 3 from J; bases not matched to a gene: 4. CDR3 amino acids: CATRDRVYNEQFF. The CDR3 DNA follows: TGTGCCACCCGGGACAGGGTCTACAATGAGCAGTTCTTC. Together with reference TRBV7-2 and TRBJ2-1, the CDR3 gives the full variable domain: GAGVSQSPSNKVTEKGKDVELRCDPISGHTALYWYRQSLGQGLEFLIYFQGNSAPDKSGLPSDRFSAERTGGSVSTLTIQRTQQEDSAVYLCATRDRVYNEQFFGPGTRLTVL.

The chain has TRBV19 and TRBJ1-1; perhaps TRBD1 as D (6 bases). V lost 5 bases and J 1 base, leaving 8 bases between the germline ends. Looked up from germline, CDR1 is LNHDA and CDR2 is SQIVND (reference sequence). The CDR3 sequence is 13 residues long. The CDR3 DNA reads as TGTGCCAGTAGTGTGACAGGGAACACTGAAGCTTTCTTT. The encoded protein is CASSVTGNTEAFF.

This chain links TRBV6-5 with TRBJ2-6, with D maybe TRBD1 (5 bases). Germline V gene data show CDR1 as MNHEY and CDR2 as SVGAGI. CDR3 length equals 16 residues. The V and J ends lost 2 bases and 1 base respectively, with 9 bases between them. The CDR3 reads CASSYETVSGANVLTF. The DNA for the CDR3 is TGTGCCAGCAGTTACGAGACAGTTTCTGGGGCCAACGTCCTGACTTTC.

The chain combines TRBV25-1 with TRBJ2-7; 10 bases agree with TRBD1. Trimming cost V 1 base and J 4 bases; bases outside gene matches: 7. Germline values: CDR1 MGHDK, CDR2 SYGVNS. The CDR3 runs to 16 residues. The CDR3 here is CASSEFGDRGRYEQYF. The DNA for the CDR3 is TGTGCCAGCAGTGAATTCGGTGACAGGGGGCGGTACGAGCAGTACTTC.

The genes are TRBV10-3 and TRBJ1-2; a weak D match, TRBD1 (5 bases). The ends were cut back, 3 bases at V and 7 bases at J, with 12 bases in the middle. Germline-derived CDR1 and CDR2 are ENHRY and SYGVKD. The CDR3 spans 13 residues. The CDR3 DNA follows: TGTGCCATCAGTGACTCGGACATGGGTGGCTACACCTTC. Protein product: CAISDSDMGGYTF.

The CDR3, as DNA: TGTGCCAGCAGCTTGGGTGTAACAGGGAACACTGAAGCTTTCTTT. Translated, it gives CASSLGVTGNTEAFF. J is TRBJ1-1 and V is TRBV5-8, with TRBD1 as a possible D gene (5 bases). V was shortened by 0 bases and J by 1 base, with 10 bases between the two germline ends. Looked up from germline, CDR1 is SGHTS and CDR2 is YDEGEE. The CDR3 runs to 15 residues.

This clone was seen a handful of times. This chain links TRBV6-5 with TRBJ2-7; 13 bases agree with TRBD2. Germline V gene data show CDR1 as MNHEY and CDR2 as SVGAGI. There are 15 residues in the CDR3. The V and J ends lost 6 bases and 5 bases, in that order; junction bases with no gene match: 7. The CDR3 sequence is CASRVLAGGIHEQYF. The CDR3 bases are TGTGCCAGCAGGGTACTAGCGGGGGGGATCCACGAGCAGTACTTC.

The V gene is TRBV28, the J gene TRBJ2-5; D perhaps matches TRBD1 (6 bases). V was cut by 3 bases and J by 1 base, with 12 bases left in between. The germline V gene encodes CDR1 MDHEN and CDR2 SYDVKM. The CDR3 runs 15 residues. The CDR3 region is CASSFLGHLQETQYF. The CDR3 region has the DNA TGTGCCAGCAGTTTCTTGGGACACCTCCAAGAGACCCAGTACTTC. Together with reference TRBV28 and TRBJ2-5, the CDR3 gives the full variable domain: DVKVTQSSRYLVKRTGEKVFLECVQDMDHENMFWYRQDPGLGLRLIYFSYDVKMKEKGDIPEGYSVSREKKERFSLILESASTNQTSMYLCASSFLGHLQETQYFGPGTRLLVL.

The chain couples TRBV4-1 to TRBJ2-5; 10 bases fit TRBD2. V was clipped by 0 bases and J by 7 bases; unmatched bases: 11. The CDR3 covers 17 residues. The germline V gene has CDR1 MGHRA and CDR2 YSYEKL. The CDR3, as DNA: TGCGCCAGCAGCCAAGAACCTAAGCTAGCGGGGGAGGGGACCCAGTACTTC. Its translation: CASSQEPKLAGEGTQYF.